The source of this T cell receptor (beta chain) is a study of blood T cell repertoires in COVID-19. Turning to the study itself: The United States, Italy and Spain provided the acute and convalescent COVID-19 samples. In each case, the material was cDNA or gDNA derived from T cells, B-cell-depleted T cells, or PBMCs.

While infection was still active, Seattle patients were enrolled and then followed longitudinally. Study processing details: Reference gene primers were amplified, and this amplification served to estimate nucleated cell counts. The table came from immunoSEQ multiplex PCR; TCRdb's copy has only in-frame clones and leaves some out. V and J calls and clone size are those listed in that table; D and trimming were worked out from the DNA. Of 150,000 to 190,000 clones in the sample, roughly 84% were seen once. The CDR3 has 11 amino acids. Germline CDR1 LNHDA, CDR2 SQIVND (reference sequence). V lost 8 bases and J 1 base, leaving 4 bases between the germline ends.

The sample taken for sequencing was peripheral blood. The clonotype comes from a woman aged 60-75 years with COVID-19, enrolled during active disease. The genes are TRBV19 and TRBJ2-3; D unresolved. The CDR3 DNA reads as TGTGCCAGTCGGGGCACAGATACGCAGTATTTT. It codes for CASRGTDTQYF.